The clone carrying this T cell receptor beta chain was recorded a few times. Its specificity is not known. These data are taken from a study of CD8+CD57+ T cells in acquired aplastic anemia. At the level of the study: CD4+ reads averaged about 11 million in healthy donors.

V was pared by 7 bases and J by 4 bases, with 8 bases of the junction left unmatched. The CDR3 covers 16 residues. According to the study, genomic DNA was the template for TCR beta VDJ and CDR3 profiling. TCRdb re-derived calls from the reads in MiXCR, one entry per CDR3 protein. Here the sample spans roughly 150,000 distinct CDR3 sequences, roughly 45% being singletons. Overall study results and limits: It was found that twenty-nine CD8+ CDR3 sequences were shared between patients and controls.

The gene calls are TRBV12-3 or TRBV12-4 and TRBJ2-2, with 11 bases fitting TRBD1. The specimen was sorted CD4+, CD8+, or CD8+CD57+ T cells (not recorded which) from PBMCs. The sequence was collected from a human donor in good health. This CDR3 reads CASTSGQGAPTGELFF. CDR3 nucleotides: TGTGCCAGCACTTCTGGACAGGGGGCTCCCACCGGGGAGCTGTTTTTT.